What follows are 13 T cell receptor beta chains derived from one specimen sequenced in a study of T cell responses to AZD1222 COVID-19 vaccine. Only in-frame clones appear in the TCRdb table, and some are missing; sequencing was by immunoSEQ multiplex PCR. This table holds more than 95,000 clones, approximately 90% found once. Sequences were derived from peripheral blood, sampled on day 0 of AZD1222 vaccination. All receptors derive from an adult in good health.

The chain carries TRBV27 and TRBJ1-6; TRBD1 matches 7 bases. Trimming removed 4 bases from V and 7 bases from J; junction bases left unmatched: 10. The germline CDR1 and CDR2 sequences are MNHEY and SMNVEV (reference sequence). The CDR3 covers 16 residues. The CDR3 region is CASSSRRDSLNSPLHF. CDR3 DNA sequence: TGTGCCAGCAGTTCGCGCCGGGACAGTCTAAATTCACCCCTCCACTTT.

The J gene is TRBJ1-1, the V gene TRBV11-2, with 7 bases matching TRBD1. Germline V gene lookup returns CDR1 SGHAT and CDR2 FQNNGV. This CDR3 comprises 12 residues. Trimming removed 4 bases from V and 5 bases from J; junction bases left unmatched: 1. The CDR3 reads CASSWGQTEAFF. The CDR3 DNA is TGTGCCAGCAGCTGGGGACAGACTGAAGCTTTCTTT.

This chain connects TRBV20-1 to TRBJ2-5; TRBD2 matches at 9 bases. The CDR3 has 16 residues. Trimming at V came to 3 bases and at J to 2 bases, leaving 10 bases not matched to a gene. Germline V lookup: CDR1 DFQATT, CDR2 SNEGSKA (reference sequence). CDR3 region: CSASQPSGVIQETQYF. CDR3 nucleotide sequence: TGCAGTGCTAGTCAGCCTAGCGGGGTTATACAAGAGACCCAGTACTTC.

The V gene is TRBV6-1, the J gene TRBJ1-2, with no clear D. With 0 bases removed from V and 6 bases from J, the gap between germline ends came to 8 bases. This CDR3 is built from 13 residues. Germline V gene lookup returns CDR1 MNHNS and CDR2 SASEGT. CDR3 region: CASSEAHRDGYTF. CDR3 nucleotide sequence: TGTGCCAGCAGTGAAGCGCATAGGGATGGCTACACCTTC.

The chain couples TRBV2 to TRBJ1-4, with D uncertain. The CDR3 extends over 14 amino acids. The V gene's germline CDR1 is SNHLY and CDR2 FYNNEI. V lost 6 bases and J lost 6, with 14 bases in between. For the CDR3, the DNA is TGTGCCAGCAGCTTATCTGGAGGTGATGAAAAACTGTTTTTT. Its translation is CASSLSGGDEKLFF.

This chain connects TRBV5-5 to TRBJ1-4; D may be TRBD1 (5 bases). Germline assignment: CDR1 SGHKS and CDR2 YYEKEE (reference sequence). The CDR3 loop spans 15 amino acids. Trimming stripped 4 bases from V and 4 bases from J, with 14 bases between. The CDR3 nucleotides are TGTGCCAGCAGCGCGGGAGGGGCGTTTAATGAAAAACTGTTTTTT. This gives the protein CASSAGGAFNEKLFF.

The genes are TRBV7-2 and TRBJ2-5; D unclear. The germline V gene has CDR1 SGHTA and CDR2 FQGNSA. Deletions cut 3 bases from V and 1 base from J, with 9 bases between. The CDR3 covers 14 residues. CDR3 sequence (DNA): TGTGCCAGCAGCTTTAGTACAGTCCAAGAGACCCAGTACTTC. Protein product: CASSFSTVQETQYF. The full variable domain, with the rest looked up from reference TRBV7-2 and TRBJ2-5, is GAGVSQSPSNKVTEKGKDVELRCDPISGHTALYWYRQSLGQGLEFLIYFQGNSAPDKSGLPSDRFSAERTGGSVSTLTIQRTQQEDSAVYLCASSFSTVQETQYFGPGTRLLVL.

This clone showed up many times. The chain links TRBV2 to TRBJ2-3; no definite D call. V dropped 3 bases and J dropped 1 base, with 11 bases sitting between them. CDR1 is SNHLY and CDR2 is FYNNEI in the germline V gene. CDR3 length equals 15 residues. As DNA, the CDR3 is TGTGCCAGCAGTGACTGGCCCCCTCGCACAGATACGCAGTATTTT. It is translated as CASSDWPPRTDTQYF.

The chain links TRBV6-6 to TRBJ1-5; 11 nucleotides agree with TRBD1. The V gene's germline CDR1 is MNHNY and CDR2 SVGAGI (reference sequence). V dropped 6 bases and J dropped 7; count of bases not matched to a gene: 5. The CDR3 runs to 14 residues. The CDR3 coding sequence is TGTGCCAGCAGCTGGGGACAGGGGGGCCAGCCCCAGCATTTT. Its protein product is CASSWGQGGQPQHF.

In this sample, this clone turned up once. The CDR3 DNA follows: TGTGCCAGCAACCGTGGGAGAAGCTCCTACGAGCAGTACTTC. Translation gives CASNRGRSSYEQYF. The chain is built from TRBV5-6 and TRBJ2-7, with D perhaps matching TRBD2 (5 bases). This CDR3 spans 14 amino acids. V was cut by 6 bases and J by 0 bases, with 13 bases left in between. Germline V lookup: CDR1 SGHDT, CDR2 YYEEEE.

This rearrangement joins TRBV19 to TRBJ2-2, with D unresolved. The germline V gene has CDR1 LNHDA and CDR2 SQIVND (reference sequence). Deletions cut 5 bases from V and 7 bases from J, with 14 bases between. This CDR3 has 14 residues. Here the CDR3 reads CASSALQRSGELFF. CDR3 coding DNA: TGTGCCAGTAGTGCCCTCCAGCGTAGCGGGGAGCTGTTTTTT.

The chain combines TRBV11-2 with TRBJ2-7; 9 positions agree with TRBD2. The germline gives CDR1 SGHAT, CDR2 FQNNGV. With V trimmed by 5 bases and J by 6 bases, 11 bases remained unmatched. CDR3 length: 15 amino acids. Here the CDR3 DNA reads TGTGCCAGCAGCCGCGTCGGCGGGACTAGCAGCGAGCAGTACTTC. It codes for CASSRVGGTSSEQYF.

The chain couples TRBV28 to TRBJ2-7; perhaps TRBD1 as D (6 bases). Trimming took off 6 bases at V and 3 bases at J, with 12 bases between the two ends. The CDR3 has 13 amino acids. Germline CDR1 is MDHEN and CDR2 is SYDVKM. The DNA of the CDR3 is TGTGCCAGCAGCCTGGGGACACTCTACGAGCAGTACTTC. Translating gives CASSLGTLYEQYF.